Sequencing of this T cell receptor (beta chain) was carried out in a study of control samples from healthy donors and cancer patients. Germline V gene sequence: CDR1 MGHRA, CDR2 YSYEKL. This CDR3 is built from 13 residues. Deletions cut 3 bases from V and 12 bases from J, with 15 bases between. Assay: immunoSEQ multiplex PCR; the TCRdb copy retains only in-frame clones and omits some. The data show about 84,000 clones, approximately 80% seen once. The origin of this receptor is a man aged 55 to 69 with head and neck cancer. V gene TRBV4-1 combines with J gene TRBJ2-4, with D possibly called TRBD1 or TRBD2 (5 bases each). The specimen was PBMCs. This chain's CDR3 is CASSQGTGFGQYF. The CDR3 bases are TGCGCCAGCAGCCAGGGGACGGGGTTTGGTCAGTACTTC.